This TCR beta chain was obtained from a study of pediatric ulcerative colitis. Study-wide findings and caveats: Clonal expansions reduced rectal repertoire diversity in acute severe colitis. Compared with controls, ulcerative colitis showed greater blood-rectum clone sharing.

Germline V CDR1 and CDR2: MNHEY, SMNVEV (reference sequence). The CDR3 is made up of 13 amino acids. Trimming shortened V by 5 bases and J by 4 bases, and 11 bases separated the two germline ends. Only in-frame clones appear in the TCRdb table, and some are missing; sequencing was by immunoSEQ multiplex PCR. Of 50,000 to 65,000 clones in the sample, roughly nine tenths were seen once. Notes on this clone: Its target is not known.

This chain links TRBV27 with TRBJ1-2, with TRBD1 as a possible D gene (5 bases). The clonotype was recovered from a boy between 10 and 17 years old with severe ulcerative colitis. Input material: blood. In DNA, the CDR3 is TGTGCCAGCAGTCCGGGGGGTTCCTATGGCTACACCTTC. It codes for CASSPGGSYGYTF.